What follows are 19 T cell receptor beta chains derived from one specimen sequenced in a study of control samples from healthy donors and cancer patients. Sequencing used immunoSEQ multiplex PCR; TCRdb keeps in-frame clones, though not all of them. The sample carries some 150,000 clones, around 94% recorded once. Material for sequencing was PBMCs. The source is a man aged 60 to 69 with colorectal cancer.

This clone is a singleton in its sample. This rearrangement joins TRBV28 to TRBJ1-6; TRBD1 might be the D (6 bases). The CDR3 is 16 residues long. Per germline, CDR1 MDHEN and CDR2 SYDVKM. Deletions cut 6 bases from V and 6 bases from J, with 18 bases between. The CDR3 DNA sequence: TGTGCCAGCAGGGGTTTTCCGACAGGATTTAATTCACCCCTCCACTTT. The encoded protein is CASRGFPTGFNSPLHF.

The CDR3 here is CASSLAGVEGYTF. The CDR3, as DNA: TGCGCCAGCAGCTTGGCAGGGGTGGAGGGCTACACCTTC. The rearrangement uses TRBV5-1 and TRBJ1-2; tentatively, D is TRBD1 (6 bases). CDR3 length equals 13 residues. The V and J ends lost 0 bases and 8 bases respectively, with 11 bases between them. From germline, CDR1 is SGHRS and CDR2 YFSETQ.

This sequence joins TRBV27 and TRBJ2-1; 8 bases match TRBD1. V shed 6 bases and J 12 bases; nucleotides not matched to a gene: 10. CDR1 is MNHEY, CDR2 SMNVEV, per germline (reference sequence). This CDR3 comprises 13 residues. CDR3: CASSLLGTGGQFF. CDR3 DNA: TGTGCCAGCAGCCTCCTCGGGACAGGTGGGCAGTTCTTC.

The chain combines TRBV25-1 with TRBJ2-1; 7 bases line up with TRBD1. This CDR3 has 13 residues. Germline V gives CDR1 MGHDK, CDR2 SYGVNS. The junction had 6 bases not matched to a gene; V was cut back by 4 bases and J by 9 bases. CDR3 bases: TGTGCCAGCAGTGGTCGGGACAGAACTGAGCAGTTCTTC. Encoded protein: CASSGRDRTEQFF.

This chain connects TRBV10-3 to TRBJ1-3, with D unresolved. Germline CDR1 is ENHRY and CDR2 is SYGVKD. This CDR3 is 15 amino acids long. The germline V and J ends were trimmed by 2 bases and 2 bases, with 10 bases remaining between them. CDR3 residues: CAISEGLLAGNTIYF. In nucleotides, the CDR3 is TGTGCCATCAGTGAGGGCCTACTGGCTGGAAACACCATATATTTT.

V and J are TRBV5-1 and TRBJ2-3; no clear D gene. CDR3 length equals 12 residues. Germline V lookup: CDR1 SGHRS, CDR2 YFSETQ. Trimming removed 0 bases from V and 5 bases from J, with 4 bases in between. The CDR3 region has the DNA TGCGCCAGCAGCTTGGCCCAAGATACGCAGTATTTT. Translated: CASSLAQDTQYF.

The gene calls are TRBV5-4 and TRBJ2-7; D is perhaps TRBD1 (6 bases). CDR3 length: 15 amino acids. Germline loops: CDR1 SGHNT, CDR2 YYREEE (reference sequence). The V end lost 3 bases, the J end lost 2 bases, and 15 bases lay between the germline ends. The CDR3: CASSSPGAITYEQYF. CDR3 bases: TGTGCCAGCAGCTCCCCAGGGGCGATCACCTACGAGCAGTACTTC.

The J gene is TRBJ1-2, the V gene TRBV24-1, with unresolved D. CDR1 and CDR2 (germline): KGHDR, SFDVKD. V gave up 4 bases and J gave up 8 bases, with 22 bases separating them. The CDR3 spans 16 residues. CDR3 sequence: CATSDGVVSSRRGYTF. The CDR3 DNA follows: TGTGCCACCAGTGACGGCGTGGTTTCCTCCCGAAGGGGCTACACCTTC.

This chain connects TRBV14 to TRBJ1-6, with TRBD1 matching 10 bases. Trimming cost V 2 bases and J 13 bases; bases outside gene matches: 17. The CDR3 sequence is 18 residues long. Germline-derived CDR1 and CDR2 are SGHDN and FVKESK. The CDR3 bases are TGTGCCAGCAGCCAAAGCCCCGTCACCGGGACAGGGGCTTCCCCCCTCCACTTT. Residues: CASSQSPVTGTGASPLHF.

J is TRBJ1-6 and V is TRBV19, with no clear D. In germline, CDR1 is LNHDA, CDR2 SQIVND (reference sequence). The CDR3 is 15 amino acids. Trimming removed 0 bases at V and 7 bases at J, with 10 bases between. The CDR3 here is CASSIEDSGNSPLHF. The CDR3 DNA follows: TGTGCCAGTAGTATAGAGGATTCGGGCAATTCACCCCTCCACTTT.

The chain recombines TRBV15 with TRBJ1-1; D is uncertain. This CDR3 contains 12 residues. V was shortened by 1 base and J by 6 bases, with 6 bases between the two germline ends. Germline V gives CDR1 LNHNV, CDR2 YYDKDF (reference sequence). For the CDR3, the DNA is TGTGCCACCAGCAGAGTGGCTTCTGAAGCTTTCTTT. It translates to CATSRVASEAFF.

The CDR3: CASSIGTSGVQETQYF. In DNA, the CDR3 is TGTGCCAGTAGTATCGGGACTAGCGGGGTCCAAGAGACCCAGTACTTC. The J gene is TRBJ2-5, the V gene TRBV19, with 13 positions matching TRBD2. Germline V gene sequence: CDR1 LNHDA, CDR2 SQIVND (reference sequence). The CDR3 has 16 amino acids. V shed 3 bases and J 1 base; nucleotides not matched to a gene: 2. The full variable domain, its missing parts supplied by reference TRBV19 and TRBJ2-5, is DGGITQSPKYLFRKEGQNVTLSCEQNLNHDAMYWYRQDPGQGLRLIYYSQIVNDFQKGDIAEGYSVSREKKESFPLTVTSAQKNPTAFYLCASSIGTSGVQETQYFGPGTRLLVL.

This rearrangement joins TRBV5-1 to TRBJ1-1; no reliable D call. CDR1 is SGHRS and CDR2 is YFSETQ in the germline V gene. Trimming cost V 1 base and J 6 bases, with 7 bases left between them. The CDR3 is made up of 12 amino acids. As DNA, the CDR3 is TGCGCCAGCAGCTTGTCGGGCGCTGAAGCTTTCTTT. Translation gives CASSLSGAEAFF. The full variable domain, completed using reference TRBV5-1 and TRBJ1-1, is KAGVTQTPRYLIKTRGQQVTLSCSPISGHRSVSWYQQTPGQGLQFLFEYFSETQRNKGNFPGRFSGRQFSNSRSEMNVSTLELGDSALYLCASSLSGAEAFFGQGTRLTVV.

The rearrangement joins TRBV19 to TRBJ1-2; D unclear. The germline V gene encodes CDR1 LNHDA and CDR2 SQIVND (reference sequence). The V end lost 3 bases, the J end lost 2 bases, and 10 bases lay between the germline ends. This CDR3 is built from 14 residues. The CDR3 is CASSIYGPNYGYTF. CDR3 coding DNA: TGTGCCAGTAGTATCTACGGACCAAACTATGGCTACACCTTC. Combining the CDR3 with reference TRBV19 and TRBJ1-2 gives the whole variable domain DGGITQSPKYLFRKEGQNVTLSCEQNLNHDAMYWYRQDPGQGLRLIYYSQIVNDFQKGDIAEGYSVSREKKESFPLTVTSAQKNPTAFYLCASSIYGPNYGYTFGSGTRLTVV.

The rearrangement links TRBV27 to TRBJ2-7; TRBD1 might be the D (5 bases). There are 13 residues in the CDR3. V was pared by 5 bases and J by 6 bases, with 14 bases between. Germline-derived CDR1 and CDR2 are MNHEY and SMNVEV (reference sequence). Written as DNA, the CDR3 is TGTGCCAGCAGTCCCTCGAACAGGTTCGAGCAGTACTTC. This gives the protein CASSPSNRFEQYF.

In the case of this clone: Other DNA sequences in the same sample also yield this CDR3. This chain uses TRBV29-1 with TRBJ1-3; D uncertain. The germline V gene has CDR1 SQVTM and CDR2 ANQGSEA. Trimming stripped 5 bases from V and 4 bases from J, with 6 bases between. CDR3 length: 11 amino acids. Here the CDR3 DNA reads TGCAGCGTTCGGGGAGGAAACACCATATATTTT. Translation gives CSVRGGNTIYF. The full variable domain, in which reference TRBV29-1 and TRBJ1-3 provide the parts outside the CDR3, is SAVISQKPSRDICQRGTSLTIQCQVDSQVTMMFWYRQQPGQSLTLIATANQGSEATYESGFVIDKFPISRPNLTFSTLTVSNMSPEDSSIYLCSVRGGNTIYFGEGSWLTVV.

CDR3 bases: TGTGCCAGCAGCGTAGCAGCAGCGGGGGGGTACAATGAGCAGTTCTTC. Its protein is CASSVAAAGGYNEQFF. V gene TRBV9 combines with J gene TRBJ2-1, with TRBD2 identical over 10 bases. The CDR3 spans 16 residues. Per the germline V gene, CDR1 is SGDLS and CDR2 is YYNGEE. V was clipped by 0 bases and J by 4 bases; unmatched bases: 4.

The V call is TRBV9, the J call TRBJ2-3; TRBD2 aligns across 7 bases. The CDR3 has 15 residues. Per germline, CDR1 SGDLS and CDR2 YYNGEE. Losses at the gene ends were 0 bases for V and 3 bases for J; bases not matched to a gene: 4. CDR3 DNA: TGTGCCAGCAGCGTAGCTCGGGGGGTGACAGATACGCAGTATTTT. It encodes CASSVARGVTDTQYF.

The chain uses TRBV12-3 or TRBV12-4 and TRBJ1-3; D gene unclear. The CDR3 consists of 13 residues. Trimming left V 6 bases short and J 0 bases short, with 6 bases between. The chain's CDR3 is CASRPSSGNTIYF. The DNA of the CDR3 is TGTGCCAGCAGACCAAGCTCTGGAAACACCATATATTTT.